This section outlines one T cell receptor beta chain sequence together with its context. The antigen is undetermined. 5'RACE primed from the constant segment yielded TCR alpha and TCR beta cDNA libraries bearing sample barcodes and UMIs. TCRdb passed the 5' RACE reads through MiXCR, listing each CDR3 protein once. The sample includes 58,000 or so distinct CDR3 sequences, about 30% of them seen just once. These data come from a study of T-cell memory formation after mild COVID-19. Looking at the study overall: The study found TCR clusters largely donor specific. Findings and caveats of the study: Clones that contracted from day 15 to 85 were balanced CD4/CD8, while later expanders leaned CD4+. Mainly CM and EM harbored the contracting CD4+ clones; mainly EMRA harbored the CD8+ ones.

V was pared by 0 bases and J by 2 bases, with 9 bases between. Looked up from germline, CDR1 is LGHNA and CDR2 is YNFKEQ. CDR3 length: 15 amino acids. Material: PBMCs or a T cell subset sorted from them (not recorded which). The V and J genes are TRBV4-2 and TRBJ2-3; no firm D call. The receptor comes from a man younger than 35 who had mild COVID-19 (a few samples of this study predate the infection). Cell type and time point are not known. In DNA, the CDR3 is TGTGCCAGCAGCCAAGATGGGTTAGACACAGATACGCAGTATTTT. Amino acid sequence: CASSQDGLDTDTQYF.